This T cell receptor (beta chain) was recorded in a study of shared clonotypes between healthy human individuals (dated by TCRdb to 2020 to 2021). At the level of the whole study: Three men and a couple of women, aged 18 to 49 years, made up the cohort. For each donor, CD4 naive and CD4 memory were each run on three plates, CD8 naive on two plates, and CD8 memory on one plate. To estimate repertoire size and how much clonotypes are shared between individuals, the study performed deep sequencing of blood TCR repertoires from 4 to 6 healthy adults. Different laboratories and diverse techniques were used to prepare libraries and sequence TCR repertoires, to increase sequencing depth and limit assay-specific biases. Between about 0.9 and 9 billion PBMCs per donor were obtained by leukapheresis. What the authors observed across the whole study: Higher generation probabilities were observed for clonotypes shared by all four sorted-subset donors than for non-shared clonotypes. The genetic and exposure-history diversity represented was limited by the small number of donors. Across a few donors, about 5.2% of naive CD4, roughly 3.5% of naive CD8, about 2.3% of memory CD4, and 0.4% of memory CD8 clonotypes were shared. Based on pairwise subsampling, the degree of clonotype sharing among donors was expected to be affected by sequencing depth. Estimated clonotype richness was generally larger for naive than for memory subsets. Incomplete sequencing was indicated by rarefaction of sorted-subset datasets, despite the large sequencing depth. Sampling was restricted to blood, and TCR repertoires in tissues likely differ from the TCR repertoires found in blood.

Using the deep immunoSEQ assay, multiplex PCR amplified TCR CDR3 regions from genomic DNA. For each cell subset, the extracted genomic DNA was distributed evenly across all wells of several immunoSEQ 96-well plates, and each plate served as one replicate. For sorted subsets, about 200 ng genomic DNA, equal to tens of thousands of T cell genomes, was loaded into each replicate PCR. Purified libraries were quantified with a Qubit 3.0 fluorometer, sized on a Bioanalyzer 2100, and re-quantified with the KAPA Library Quantification kit. Every immunoSEQ 96-well plate was sequenced on a dedicated single-read 150-cycle Illumina NextSeq 550 flow cell. Per the source publication's procedure: Because the immunoSEQ output included only junctional sequences and no quality scores, the filtering could not be the same as the filtering used for full-length reads. Sequences were annotated with PyIR, a Python wrapper for IgBLAST v1.9, and V/J genes and CDR3 were assigned using IMGT germline references. Any read was removed if the V/J assignment was weak (E-value above 1e-6), the CDR3 was missing, or the read contained stop codons, out-of-frame junctions, or ambiguous translated residues. V3J clonotypes were defined as sequences sharing an identical inferred V gene, J gene, and CDR3 amino acid sequence. Percentage overlap between repertoires was computed as shared unique clonotypes divided by the size of the smaller repertoire. Repertoire richness was assessed with RTK rarefaction, the Chao1 estimator, and Recon v2.1 estimates of unobserved clonotypes. Generation probabilities were computed with OLGA for all TCRbeta clonotypes obtained by the gDNA method from several donors. TCRdb took this table from immuneACCESS and kept in-frame rearrangements with V and J called. Such tables lack part of the clones; where checked against another copy, unresolved V genes explain under half of the gap, and the rest is unexplained. The DNA was the basis for D and trimming; V, J and clone size are from that table. The sample includes about 590,000 clones, with roughly 96% observed a single time. The ten largest make up 0.09% to 0.13% of the sample.

For the CD8 naive samples, CD45RO-negative cells were positively selected for CCR7, yielding a CD45RA+CCR7+ population from which TemRA cells were excluded. Donors were healthy HIV-negative adults with no recently reported acute infections or vaccinations. All donors were Caucasian adults living in Nashville, Tennessee, USA. Blood was collected by leukapheresis, and PBMCs were isolated by Ficoll-Histopaque density gradient centrifugation and then cryopreserved in liquid nitrogen vapor phase. Analytical flow cytometry was used to check the purity and quantity of each magnetically sorted T cell population. Genomic DNA was isolated from every sorted fraction and measured by UV absorbance on a Nanodrop 2000c. There are 14 amino acids in the CDR3, from cysteine to phenylalanine inclusive. The CDR3 DNA has 42 bases and is translated from base 1. The V and J ends are trimmed by 0 bases and 5 bases, leaving 8 bases between them. Based on the germline V gene (reference sequence), the CDR1 and CDR2 sequences are SEHNR and FQNEAQ.

This clone was counted a single time. This clone's antigen is unknown. No per-base quality is available; no much larger clone lies one base away. Rearrangement joined TRBV7-9 to TRBJ2-1; too little of a D gene remains to name it. This receptor was taken from a woman in her twenties or thirties in good health. The sequenced material came from naive CD8+ T cells sorted from blood. This specimen's cell subset or site label, interpreted: CD45RA+CCR7+. Here the CDR3 is given as CASSLAPGHNEQFF. The nucleotides read TGTGCCAGCAGCTTAGCCCCCGGGCACAATGAGCAGTTCTTC. The variable domain in full, with residues beyond the CDR3 obtained from the reference TRBV7-9 and TRBJ2-1 genes, is DTGVSQNPRHKITKRGQNVTFRCDPISEHNRLYWYRQTLGQGPEFLTYFQNEAQLEKSRLLSDRFSAERPKGSFSTLEIQRTEQGDSAMYLCASSLAPGHNEQFFGPGTRLTVL.